This TCR beta chain came from a study of T cell repertoires in cytomegalovirus infection. TCRdb fed the reads into MiXCR, producing one record per CDR3 protein. This table has about 890,000 distinct CDR3 sequences, approximately 31% appearing once. This CDR3 is built from 15 residues. The germline gives CDR1 PRHDT, CDR2 FYEKMQ (reference sequence). V lost 7 bases and J 1 base, leaving 17 bases between the germline ends. Points on this clonotype: Its antigen remains unidentified.

The clonotype originates from a human donor in good health (CMV status not recorded). Some clones in this sample may be carry-over from other donors' samples. The sequencing here drew on cultured CD8+ T cells from PBMCs, taken from culture after CMV antigen stimulation. This chain uses TRBV13 with TRBJ2-7, with D hard to call. The CDR3 is CASTHRVLGSYEQYF. CDR3 nucleotides: TGTGCCAGCACTCACCGGGTCCTAGGGTCCTACGAGCAGTACTTC.